A single sample gave rise to the 15 T cell receptor beta chains below, sequenced in a study of cytomegalovirus exposure and HLA in healthy donors. The PCR ran on 60 Vbeta and 13 Jbeta primers. Sequencing used immunoSEQ multiplex PCR; TCRdb keeps in-frame clones, though not all of them. The sample is made up of about 130,000 clones, and the top ten hold roughly 2% of it. The sample was PBMCs. These receptors all stem from a woman aged 60-75 years in good health and CMV-seronegative.

The rearrangement joins TRBV28 to TRBJ2-7; D is uncertain. Trimming cost V 5 bases and J 4 bases, with 6 bases left between them. This CDR3 spans 11 amino acids. The germline CDR1 and CDR2 sequences are MDHEN and SYDVKM. CDR3: CASSGVYEQYF. The CDR3 DNA reads TGTGCCAGCAGTGGAGTTTACGAGCAGTACTTC. Variable domain in full (rest from reference TRBV28 and TRBJ2-7): DVKVTQSSRYLVKRTGEKVFLECVQDMDHENMFWYRQDPGLGLRLIYFSYDVKMKEKGDIPEGYSVSREKKERFSLILESASTNQTSMYLCASSGVYEQYFGPGTRLTVT.

The chain has TRBV5-1 and TRBJ2-1; 15 bases match TRBD2. Germline V gene data show CDR1 as SGHRS and CDR2 as YFSETQ. The CDR3 consists of 16 residues. The V segment lost 5 bases and the J segment 5 bases; nucleotides outside the gene matches: 5. The CDR3 sequence: CASRRTSGRANNEQFF. Written as DNA, the CDR3 is TGCGCCAGCAGACGGACTAGCGGGAGGGCTAACAATGAGCAGTTCTTC.

The chain couples TRBV2 to TRBJ1-1, with D perhaps matching TRBD1 (6 bases). The germline V gene encodes CDR1 SNHLY and CDR2 FYNNEI. Trimming took off 9 bases at V and 7 bases at J, with 21 bases between the two ends. CDR3 length equals 14 residues. The CDR3 region has the DNA TGTGCCAGTTGGGGGGGGCGAGTCTCAGGTGAAGCTTTCTTT. Protein: CASWGGRVSGEAFF.

CDR3 in amino acids: CSVDSSSGANVLTF. As DNA, the CDR3 is TGCAGCGTTGACTCCTCTTCTGGGGCCAACGTCCTGACTTTC. The chain has TRBV29-1 and TRBJ2-6, with D uncertain. CDR1 SQVTM and CDR2 ANQGSEA come from the germline V gene. CDR3 length: 14 residues. V was pared by 3 bases and J by 1 base, with 7 bases between.

The chain is built from TRBV19 and TRBJ2-1, with 8 bases matching TRBD2. CDR1 and CDR2 from the germline V gene are LNHDA and SQIVND (reference sequence). The CDR3 length is 16 residues. V lost 2 bases, J lost 7 bases, and 10 bases stayed unmatched. The CDR3 sequence is CASSIFPPREVNEQFF. The DNA of the CDR3 is TGTGCCAGTAGTATATTCCCCCCGCGGGAGGTGAATGAGCAGTTCTTC. The whole variable domain, remainder taken from reference TRBV19 and TRBJ2-1, is DGGITQSPKYLFRKEGQNVTLSCEQNLNHDAMYWYRQDPGQGLRLIYYSQIVNDFQKGDIAEGYSVSREKKESFPLTVTSAQKNPTAFYLCASSIFPPREVNEQFFGPGTRLTVL.

The chain carries TRBV5-4 and TRBJ1-5, with D tentatively TRBD1 (5 bases). The germline V gene encodes CDR1 SGHNT and CDR2 YYREEE (reference sequence). The CDR3 spans 15 residues. V gave up 3 bases and J gave up 4 bases, with 14 bases separating them. Here the CDR3 DNA reads TGTGCCAGCAGCTCGGACCCAGGGATGAATCAGCCCCAGCATTTT. Translation: CASSSDPGMNQPQHF. Full variable domain (missing parts from reference TRBV5-4 and TRBJ1-5): ETGVTQSPTHLIKTRGQQVTLRCSSQSGHNTVSWYQQALGQGPQFIFQYYREEENGRGNFPPRFSGLQFPNYSSELNVNALELDDSALYLCASSSDPGMNQPQHFGDGTRLSIL.

The V and J genes are TRBV27 and TRBJ1-6; the D gene is possibly TRBD1 (6 bases). The CDR3 sequence is 14 residues long. Germline CDR1 and CDR2: MNHEY and SMNVEV (reference sequence). The germline V and J ends were trimmed by 5 bases and 10 bases, with 15 bases remaining between them. The CDR3 DNA reads TGTGCCAGCAGTATACGGGACAATCACTCACCCCTCCACTTT. Translating it yields CASSIRDNHSPLHF.

Written as DNA, the CDR3 is TGTGCTAGTGTTCCCGGGAGTTCCATGAACAATGAGCAGTTCTTC. The encoded protein is CASVPGSSMNNEQFF. The chain links TRBV12-5 to TRBJ2-1, with TRBD2 as a possible D gene (6 bases). The CDR3 contains 15 residues. V was clipped by 7 bases and J by 5 bases, with 18 bases between them. Germline V gives CDR1 LGHNT, CDR2 FRNRAP. Together with reference TRBV12-5 and TRBJ2-1, the CDR3 gives the full variable domain: DARVTQTPRHKVTEMGQEVTMRCQPILGHNTVFWYRQTMMQGLELLAYFRNRAPLDDSGMPKDRFSAEMPDATLATLKIQPSEPRDSAVYFCASVPGSSMNNEQFFGPGTRLTVL.

The chain has TRBV7-9 and TRBJ1-5; 8 positions match TRBD1. Looked up from germline, CDR1 is SEHNR and CDR2 is FQNEAQ (reference sequence). V gave up 4 bases and J gave up 10 bases; unmatched junction bases: 12. The CDR3 sequence is 15 residues long. The CDR3 DNA reads as TGTGCCAGCAGCTCGAACCGGGACAGGTTAACTCCCCAGCATTTT. It encodes CASSSNRDRLTPQHF.

The chain couples TRBV27 to TRBJ2-7; D is perhaps TRBD1 (5 bases). This CDR3 has 14 amino acids. V shed 2 bases and J shed 6 bases, with 14 bases lying between them. Germline V gene data show CDR1 as MNHEY and CDR2 as SMNVEV (reference sequence). The CDR3 nucleotides are TGTGCCAGCAGTTTAGGGGCTTTGCCCACCGAGCAGTACTTC. This translates into CASSLGALPTEQYF.

This chain links TRBV11-2 with TRBJ1-2, with 12 bases aligning to TRBD1. The ends lost 2 bases at V and 7 bases at J; junction bases unmatched: 8. Germline CDR1 and CDR2: SGHAT and FQNNGV. CDR3 length: 16 residues. The CDR3 spells CASSLNPGTGGFGYTF. The CDR3 DNA reads as TGTGCCAGCAGCTTAAACCCCGGGACAGGGGGCTTTGGCTACACCTTC.

This chain uses TRBV5-4 with TRBJ1-2, with 8 bases lining up with TRBD1. The CDR3 spans 12 residues. V was pared by 4 bases and J by 7 bases, with 3 bases of the junction left unmatched. Germline V CDR1 and CDR2: SGHNT, YYREEE (reference sequence). The CDR3 sequence: CASSPDRVGYTF. The CDR3 nucleotides read TGTGCCAGCAGCCCGGACAGGGTTGGCTACACCTTC.

The rearrangement uses TRBV10-3 and TRBJ1-4, with a tentative D call TRBD1 (5 bases). V lost 3 bases, J lost 7 bases, and 15 bases lay in between. Germline CDR1 ENHRY, CDR2 SYGVKD. This CDR3 is 15 amino acids long. The CDR3 bases are TGTGCCATCAGTGAAGGGGCAGCGGGAGGTGAAAAACTGTTTTTT. This gives the protein CAISEGAAGGEKLFF.

V gene TRBV19 combines with J gene TRBJ1-5; D is unclear. The germline CDR1 and CDR2 sequences are LNHDA and SQIVND (reference sequence). V lost 3 bases to trimming and J lost 0 bases, with 6 bases between them. There are 14 residues in the CDR3. DNA of the CDR3: TGTGCCAGTAGTATCCCGGTTAGCAATCAGCCCCAGCATTTT. It translates to CASSIPVSNQPQHF.

Regarding this clone: Within the sample, other DNA sequences also encode this same CDR3. V gene TRBV2 combines with J gene TRBJ2-7, with 10 bases lining up with TRBD1. The CDR3 totals 14 residues. J gave up 5 bases and V 3 bases, and 4 bases lay outside the gene matches. CDR1 and CDR2 from the germline V gene are SNHLY and FYNNEI. The DNA for the CDR3 is TGTGCCAGCAGTGAGGGACAGGGGATCCACGAGCAGTACTTC. This sequence encodes CASSEGQGIHEQYF.